The rows below give T cell receptor beta chains drawn from one sample of a study of cytomegalovirus exposure and HLA in healthy donors. Clones were sequenced by immunoSEQ multiplex PCR, and TCRdb holds only the in-frame ones, with some missing. The repertoire holds 80,000 to 130,000 clones, with roughly four fifths as singletons. The sequenced sample consisted of PBMCs. These receptors were taken from a male donor in good health and CMV-seropositive. Both conserved end residues are trimmed from each CDR3. Fields, in order: V gene, J gene, CDR3 protein.

>TRBV28|TRBJ1-5
ASSHPDRGNQPQH
>TRBV7-2|TRBJ2-6
ASSLDRSSGANVLT
>TRBV2|TRBJ1-4
ASSVRQYEKLF
>TRBV15|TRBJ1-2
ATSRPLPQNYGYT
>TRBV21-1|TRBJ2-7
ASSKSTTEGGLSYEQY
>TRBV7-9|TRBJ2-7
ASSLVVGGSEQY
>TRBV4-2|TRBJ2-1
ASSQEGAGAPYNEQF
>TRBV19|TRBJ2-6
ASSPRGWGQGSGANVLT
>TRBV6-5|TRBJ1-1
ASSYYPGEAF
>TRBV19|TRBJ1-1
ASSIRQNTEAF
>TRBV11-3|TRBJ1-1
ASRESTEAF
>TRBV11-3|TRBJ2-1
ASSRWGGANNEQF
>TRBV7-3|TRBJ2-2
ASSPNRDRRDTGELF
>TRBV7-2|TRBJ1-5
ASSLVRQGNQPQH
>TRBV11-2|TRBJ2-5
ASSSRQGYGETQY
>TRBV6-5|TRBJ2-1
ASQDGGTYNEQF
>TRBV6-4|TRBJ2-7
ASSDSPRTGEQY
>TRBV14|TRBJ2-1
ASSQAGQTSYNEQF
>TRBV18|TRBJ2-3
ASSQDRSTDTQY
>TRBV27|TRBJ1-4
ASSLSATGATNEKLF
>TRBV6-5|TRBJ2-7
ASSIGPPGAYEQY
>TRBV28|TRBJ1-4
ASKQGTGRTNEKLF
>TRBV2|TRBJ1-3
ASSRTSSGNTIY
>TRBV19|TRBJ1-1
ASGTANTEAF
>TRBV7-9|TRBJ1-1
ASSLGETGRLNTEAF
>TRBV5-1|TRBJ2-2
ASSFDQRRTGELF
>TRBV9|TRBJ2-3
ASSQTGEDTQY
>TRBV19|TRBJ2-5
ASRGRGKETQY
>TRBV6-1|TRBJ1-5
ASHRGLNQPQH
>TRBV7-9|TRBJ2-7
ASSSSGHPYEQY